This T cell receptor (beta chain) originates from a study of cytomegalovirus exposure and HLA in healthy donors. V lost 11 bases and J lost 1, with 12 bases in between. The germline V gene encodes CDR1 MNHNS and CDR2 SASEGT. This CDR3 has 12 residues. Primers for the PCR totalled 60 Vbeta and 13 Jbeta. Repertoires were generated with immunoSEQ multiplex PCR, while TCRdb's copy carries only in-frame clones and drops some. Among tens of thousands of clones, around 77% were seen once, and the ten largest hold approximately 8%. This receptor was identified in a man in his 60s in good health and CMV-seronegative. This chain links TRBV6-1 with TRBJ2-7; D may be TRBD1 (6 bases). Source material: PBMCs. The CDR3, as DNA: TGTGCCCGCACCGGACAGTCCTACGAGCAGTACTTC. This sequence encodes CARTGQSYEQYF.